This T cell receptor beta chain stems from a study of blood T cell repertoires in COVID-19. Across the whole study: Acute and convalescent COVID-19 samples came from the United States, Italy and Spain. The cDNA or gDNA used as material had been derived from T cells, B-cell-depleted T cells, or PBMCs.

The CDR3 length is 12 residues. Deletions cut 7 bases from V and 3 bases from J, with 9 bases between. Germline assignment: CDR1 LNHDA and CDR2 SQIVND (reference sequence). Under the authors' procedure: Cell counts per sample came from amplifying reference gene primers. The assay was immunoSEQ multiplex PCR, and TCRdb's table has in-frame clones only and misses some. V, J and clone size reflect that table, while D and trimming were determined from the DNA. Of 53,000 or so clones listed, approximately 80% are singletons. Sequenced input: peripheral blood. This chain joins TRBV19 and TRBJ1-2; TRBD1 might be the D (6 bases). The TCR was taken from a human donor in a cohort sampled during active COVID-19. This CDR3 is CASKPGDYGYTF. CDR3 DNA: TGTGCCAGTAAACCAGGGGACTATGGCTACACCTTC.